This note documents a single TCR beta chain sequence. The record originates from a study of human T cells and chemical hapten exposure. Time point defined: pre-sensitization, week 0. The treatment was: therapeutic diphenylcyclopropenone sensitization with weekly scalp DPC. The CDR3 totals 16 residues. With V trimmed by 5 bases and J by 2 bases, 7 bases remained unmatched. A single record per CDR3 protein comes from TCRdb applying MiXCR to the RACE reads. The sample lists around 260,000 distinct CDR3 sequences; roughly 8.9% were seen once. This rearrangement joins TRBV12-3 or TRBV12-4 to TRBJ1-5; 9 nucleotides align to TRBD1. The receptor's source is a woman in her thirties or forties with alopecia areata. Some clones in this sample may be carry-over from other donors' samples. Sample: whole blood, taken in connection with sensitization to the hapten diphenylcyclopropenone (DPC). The CDR3 region is CASSPAGQGGNQPQHF. The CDR3 DNA reads as TGTGCCAGCAGTCCCGCGGGACAGGGAGGCAATCAGCCCCAGCATTTT.